These 3 T cell receptor beta chains share one sample of origin, sequenced in a study of blood T cell repertoires in COVID-19. Clones were sequenced by immunoSEQ multiplex PCR, and TCRdb holds only the in-frame ones, with some missing. The sample contains about 140,000 clones, 85% to 90% of which appear only once. The specimen was peripheral blood. Receptors were obtained from a woman aged 80 or over with acute or convalescent COVID-19.

The chain couples TRBV5-4 to TRBJ2-7; D may be TRBD1 (5 bases). V dropped 4 bases and J dropped 2 bases, with 16 bases sitting between them. In germline, CDR1 is SGHNT, CDR2 YYREEE (reference sequence). The CDR3 length is 15 residues. CDR3 DNA: TGTGCCAGCAGCCCAGAATTGCAGGGAACCTACGAGCAGTACTTC. Its translation: CASSPELQGTYEQYF. Variable domain in full (rest from reference TRBV5-4 and TRBJ2-7): ETGVTQSPTHLIKTRGQQVTLRCSSQSGHNTVSWYQQALGQGPQFIFQYYREEENGRGNFPPRFSGLQFPNYSSELNVNALELDDSALYLCASSPELQGTYEQYFGPGTRLTVT.

The J gene is TRBJ1-2, the V gene TRBV27, with 7 bases identical to TRBD1. The germline CDR1 and CDR2 sequences are MNHEY and SMNVEV (reference sequence). With 6 bases clipped from V and 8 bases from J, the junction kept 9 bases outside the gene matches. The CDR3 is 13 amino acids. The CDR3, as DNA: TGTGCCAGCAGACTGGACAGGATGAGGGGCTACACCTTC. Its protein product is CASRLDRMRGYTF.

This chain links TRBV7-9 with TRBJ1-5, with 7 bases fitting TRBD1. The CDR3 contains 14 residues. Germline CDR1 SEHNR, CDR2 FQNEAQ (reference sequence). After removal of 4 bases from V and 5 bases from J, the junction contained 5 bases not matched to a gene. In DNA, the CDR3 is TGTGCCAGCAGCTCCGACAGGGAGTATCAGCCCCAGCATTTT. Protein: CASSSDREYQPQHF. The full variable domain, with the rest looked up from reference TRBV7-9 and TRBJ1-5, is DTGVSQNPRHKITKRGQNVTFRCDPISEHNRLYWYRQTLGQGPEFLTYFQNEAQLEKSRLLSDRFSAERPKGSFSTLEIQRTEQGDSAMYLCASSSDREYQPQHFGDGTRLSIL.